This T cell receptor beta chain was observed in a study of regulatory T cells in long-lasting Graves disease. For the study at large: Disease was considered persistent Graves' disease after over 5 years of antithyroid drugs (with positive TSH receptor antibodies).

Time point described: persistent/refractory GD, antithyroid drugs over 5 years with positive TRAb. Following extraction of RNA from PBMCs, that RNA was used to make the TCR library. The trim removed 5 bases at V and 4 bases at J, leaving 15 bases unmatched. This CDR3 has 18 residues. Germline V lookup: CDR1 MNHEY, CDR2 SVGEGT. Study-level findings and limits: Newly diagnosed patients had higher TCR diversity than persistent Graves' patients did. It is possible that accuracy was reduced by the small size of the sample.

This clonotype appeared a few times. Its antigen is currently unknown. CDR3-region Arm-PCR and iRepertoire HTBI primers produced the TCR beta libraries. TCRdb itself ran the multiplex PCR reads through MiXCR, one entry per CDR3 protein. The sample includes hundreds of thousands of distinct CDR3 sequences, approximately 23% of them seen just once. The clonotype was recovered from a female donor with Graves disease. The specimen comprised peripheral blood mononuclear cells (PBMCs), sampled when the disease was refractory, from a patient treated with antithyroid drugs. The chain couples TRBV6-2 or TRBV6-3 to TRBJ2-7; 12 positions match TRBD1. Written as DNA, the CDR3 is TGTGCCAGCAGTCCCGGGACAGGGGGCTTCGCAAAAGGATACGAGCAGTACTTC. This sequence encodes CASSPGTGGFAKGYEQYF.